These T cell receptor beta chains were read from a single sample in a study of shared clonotypes between healthy human individuals. Measured with immunoSEQ multiplex PCR; TCRdb has only the in-frame clones, and not every one. The repertoire has more than 2,000,000 clones, approximately 95% of them found once; the top ten carry 0.39%. Sequencing was done on a sample of naive CD4+ T cells from PBMCs. These receptors were obtained from a man younger than 30 in good health. Some clones in this sample may be carry-over from other donors' samples. The CDR3 runs from the conserved cysteine through the conserved F or W. A D gene is named only where the DNA matches it firmly. Not every row has a clone size; where given, it reads once, few, many or a size class.

D	V	size	J	CDR3	DNA
-	TRBV5-1	-	TRBJ1-1	CASSSTAWNTEAFF	TGCGCCAGCAGCTCGACAGCTTGGAACACTGAAGCTTTCTTT
TRBD2	TRBV28	-	TRBJ2-3	CASSWGLASTDTQYF	TGTGCCAGCAGTTGGGGACTAGCTTCCACAGATACGCAGTATTTT
-	TRBV27	-	TRBJ2-2	CASSPATFRQLNTGELFF	TGTGCCAGCAGTCCCGCCACCTTTAGGCAGTTGAACACCGGGGAGCTGTTTTTT
-	TRBV20-1	-	TRBJ1-1	CSASKAREAFF	TGCAGTGCTAGTAAGGCTCGTGAAGCTTTCTTT
-	TRBV6-1	-	TRBJ2-3	CASSEAPSVIRDTQYF	TGTGCCAGCAGTGAGGCGCCTAGCGTTATCAGAGATACGCAGTATTTT
TRBD2	TRBV2	-	TRBJ2-5	CASSPSSGGGETQYF	TGTGCCAGTTCGCCGTCATCCGGGGGGGGAGAGACCCAGTACTTC
-	TRBV25-1	-	TRBJ2-7	CASSEGRKNSYEQYF	TGTGCCAGCAGTGAAGGTAGGAAGAACTCCTACGAGCAGTACTTC
-	TRBV2	-	TRBJ2-3	CASSDRRASTDTQYF	TGTGCCAGCAGTGATAGGCGTGCTAGCACAGATACGCAGTATTTT
TRBD2	TRBV5-4	-	TRBJ2-7	CASSLAGGSSYEQYF	TGTGCCAGCAGCTTGGCCGGCGGGAGCTCCTACGAGCAGTACTTC
-	TRBV5-6	-	TRBJ1-4	CASSLGGGPVGNEKLFF	TGTGCCAGCAGCTTGGGCGGAGGCCCAGTGGGTAATGAAAAACTGTTTTTT
-	TRBV7-8	-	TRBJ2-7	CASSLGGLVNYEQYF	TGTGCCAGCAGCTTAGGTGGACTGGTGAACTACGAGCAGTACTTC
TRBD1	TRBV7-3	-	TRBJ2-5	CASSSPGQGETQYF	TGTGCCAGCAGCTCACCGGGACAGGGTGAGACCCAGTACTTC
-	TRBV11-1	-	TRBJ1-4	CASSQRGPNEKLFF	TGTGCCAGCAGCCAAAGAGGGCCCAATGAAAAACTGTTTTTT
-	TRBV7-2	once	TRBJ2-7	CASSLGPPGTDYEQYF	TGTGCCAGCAGCTTAGGTCCGCCGGGTACAGACTACGAGCAGTACTTC
-	TRBV5-4	-	TRBJ2-7	CASSGDFSYEQYF	TGTGCCAGCAGCGGGGACTTTTCCTACGAGCAGTACTTC
-	TRBV28	-	TRBJ1-1	CASSLLEAAQSEAFF	TGTGCCAGCAGTTTACTGGAAGCTGCCCAGTCTGAAGCTTTCTTT
-	TRBV11-1	-	TRBJ1-2	CASSPLGPYGYTF	TGTGCCAGCAGCCCCTTGGGACCCTATGGCTACACCTTC
-	TRBV7-3	-	TRBJ1-1	CASSIQGGTEAFF	TGTGCCAGCAGCATACAGGGAGGCACTGAAGCTTTCTTT
-	TRBV28	-	TRBJ2-3	CASSLERIPDTQYF	TGTGCCAGCAGTTTGGAGAGAATCCCAGATACGCAGTATTTT
TRBD1	TRBV29-1	-	TRBJ2-4	CSVETGAADIQYF	TGCAGCGTGGAGACAGGGGCGGCTGACATTCAGTACTTC
TRBD1	TRBV28	-	TRBJ1-3	CASSLPGQGTGNTIYF	TGTGCCAGCAGTTTACCGGGACAGGGTACCGGAAACACCATATATTTT
-	TRBV27	-	TRBJ1-5	CASSPAWTRASQPQHF	TGTGCCAGCAGTCCCGCCTGGACCAGGGCCAGTCAGCCCCAGCATTTT
-	TRBV30	-	TRBJ2-7	CAWAPGNEQYF	TGTGCCTGGGCCCCGGGGAACGAGCAGTACTTC
-	TRBV30	-	TRBJ1-5	CAWSPRGGQPQHF	TGTGCCTGGAGTCCCCGCGGGGGTCAGCCCCAGCATTTT
TRBD2	TRBV28	-	TRBJ2-1	CASSKWGLASSYNEQFF	TGTGCCAGCAGTAAATGGGGACTAGCGAGCTCCTACAATGAGCAGTTCTTC
-	TRBV5-5	-	TRBJ2-1	CATATGVYNEQFF	TGTGCTACGGCCACGGGAGTTTACAATGAGCAGTTCTTC
-	TRBV5-4	-	TRBJ1-1	CASSQGGTDTEAFF	TGTGCCAGCAGCCAAGGAGGAACAGACACTGAAGCTTTCTTT
-	TRBV27	-	TRBJ2-1	CASSLLGSRGSSYNEQFF	TGTGCCAGCAGTTTATTAGGGTCAAGGGGCAGCTCCTACAATGAGCAGTTCTTC
-	TRBV27	once	TRBJ1-4	CASSFRPLTNEKLFF	TGTGCCAGCAGTTTTCGACCTTTGACTAATGAAAAACTGTTTTTT
TRBD2	TRBV7-9	-	TRBJ2-7	CASSSGGRRIKTRYEQYF	TGTGCCAGCAGCTCGGGGGGTCGGCGGATCAAAACCAGGTACGAGCAGTACTTC
-	TRBV29-1	-	TRBJ1-1	CSITPRTEAFF	TGCAGCATCACTCCGAGGACTGAAGCTTTCTTT